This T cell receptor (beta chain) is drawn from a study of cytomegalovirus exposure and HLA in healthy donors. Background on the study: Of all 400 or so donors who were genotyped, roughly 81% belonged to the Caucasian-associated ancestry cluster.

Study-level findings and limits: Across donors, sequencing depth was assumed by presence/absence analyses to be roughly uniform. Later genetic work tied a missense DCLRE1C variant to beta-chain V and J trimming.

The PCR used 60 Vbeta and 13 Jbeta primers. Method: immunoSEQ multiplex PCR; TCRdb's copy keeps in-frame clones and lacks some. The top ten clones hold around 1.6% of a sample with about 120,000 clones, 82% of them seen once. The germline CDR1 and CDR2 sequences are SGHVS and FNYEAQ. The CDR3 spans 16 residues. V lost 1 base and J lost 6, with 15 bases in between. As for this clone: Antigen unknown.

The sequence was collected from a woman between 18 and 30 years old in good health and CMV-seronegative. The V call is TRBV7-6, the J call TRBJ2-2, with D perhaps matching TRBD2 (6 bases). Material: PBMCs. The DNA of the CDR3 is TGTGCCAGCAGCTTAGTGGGCGGGACCTCCTCCGGGGAGCTGTTTTTT. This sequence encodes CASSLVGGTSSGELFF.